This T cell receptor beta chain was retrieved from a study of blood T cell repertoires in COVID-19 (dated by TCRdb to the early 2020s). Background on the whole study: Samples covering the acute and convalescent phases of COVID-19 were provided by collaborators in the United States, Italy and Spain. A de-identified subject ID, COVID-19 status, age in years and sex were almost always included in the sample metadata. The repertoires were released in a freely available public database meant as a resource for research on the immune response to SARS-CoV-2. Deeply sampled blood TCRbeta repertoires from subjects exposed to, actively infected with, or recovered from COVID-19 were included in the dataset. The samples were drawn from the first 160 participants of the ongoing ImmuneRACE study and from over 950 subjects provided by 6 global collaborators. Where HLA class I and class II types were available, the types were taken from metadata supplied by the sample provider, not from assay-based typing. The prospective study material was composed of cDNA or gDNA derived from T cells, B-cell-depleted T cells, or PBMCs. General findings and caveats noted by the study authors: How much clinical and demographic metadata was included differed by source and by participant, and the metadata was provided uncurated.

The junction shows trimming of 4 bases on V and 4 bases on J, plus 10 bases between the germline ends. Counted from cysteine to phenylalanine, this CDR3 has 13 amino acids. Only the CDR3 region is kept as DNA, spanning 39 bases read in frame from base 1. For CDR1 and CDR2, the germline V gene lists MNHEY and SVGAGI. As to this clone: The specificity of this receptor is unknown. The record has no base qualities; no much larger clone is one base away.

The collaborating institutions used their own protocols to collect whole blood in K2EDTA tubes. For TCRbeta analysis, collaborators shipped samples in one of three forms: frozen whole blood, isolated PBMCs, or DNA extracted from either of those sample types. TCRbeta CDR3 regions were amplified from genomic DNA by means of the immunoSEQ Assay, a bias-controlled multiplex PCR. The original methods were these. The number of nucleated cells in each sample was estimated by amplification of reference gene primers within the assay. Sequence reads were collapsed and filtered to measure the absolute abundance of every unique TCRbeta CDR3 rearrangement. For each sample, productive Simpson clonality was calculated as the square root of Simpson's diversity index over productive rearrangements. TCRdb carries this immuneACCESS record with in-frame sequences only. Its versions omit some clonotypes, under half of them owing to an unresolved V gene in the studies checked, with the rest unexplained. D and trimming were read from the DNA, whereas the V and J calls and clone size are those reported in that table. The sample records about 170,000 clones, about 74% of which are singletons. Together, the top ten hold about 3% of the sample.

The sample was peripheral blood. This receptor was identified in a woman older than 75 with acute or convalescent COVID-19. This sequence uses TRBV6-5 and TRBJ1-2, with TRBD1 perhaps the D gene, on 6 matching bases. CDR3 sequence: CASSWDIAYGYTF. The nucleotides are TGTGCCAGCAGTTGGGACATAGCCTATGGCTACACCTTC.